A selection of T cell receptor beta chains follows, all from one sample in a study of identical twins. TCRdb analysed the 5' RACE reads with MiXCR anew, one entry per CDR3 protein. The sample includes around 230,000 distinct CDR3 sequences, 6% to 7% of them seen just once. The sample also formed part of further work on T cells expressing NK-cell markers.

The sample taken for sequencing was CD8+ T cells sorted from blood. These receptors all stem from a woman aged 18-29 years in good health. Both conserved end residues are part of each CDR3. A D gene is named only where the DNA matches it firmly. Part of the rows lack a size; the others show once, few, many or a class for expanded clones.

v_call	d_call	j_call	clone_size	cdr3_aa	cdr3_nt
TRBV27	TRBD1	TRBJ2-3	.	CASSSLDRGLSSTDTQYF	TGTGCCAGCAGTTCCCTCGACAGGGGGCTTTCTAGCACAGATACGCAGTATTTT
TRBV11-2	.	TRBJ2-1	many	CASSVLPRDRLGYNEQFF	TGTGCCAGCAGCGTACTCCCCCGGGACCGTTTAGGATACAATGAGCAGTTCTTC
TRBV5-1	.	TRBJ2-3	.	CASSSTGFGTDTQYF	TGCGCCAGCAGCTCCACGGGGTTCGGCACAGATACGCAGTATTTT
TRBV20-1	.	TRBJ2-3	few	CSAREDLLSTDTQYF	TGCAGTGCTAGAGAGGACTTGTTAAGCACAGATACGCAGTATTTT
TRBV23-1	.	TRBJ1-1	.	CANQLNTEAFF	TGCGCCAACCAATTGAACACTGAAGCTTTCTTT
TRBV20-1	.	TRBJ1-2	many	CSARSGPTDSGAYGYTF	TGCAGTGCTAGATCGGGACCGACCGACTCTGGGGCCTATGGCTACACCTTC
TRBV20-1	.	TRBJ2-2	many	CSASRDTGELFF	TGCAGTGCGAGTCGTGACACCGGGGAGCTGTTTTTT
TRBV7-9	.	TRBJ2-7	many	CASSPGFEQYF	TGTGCCAGCAGCCCGGGGTTCGAGCAGTACTTC
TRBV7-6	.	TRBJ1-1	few	CASSLGEGSMNTEAFF	TGTGCCAGCAGCTTAGGGGAGGGATCCATGAACACTGAAGCTTTCTTT
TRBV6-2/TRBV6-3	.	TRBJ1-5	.	CASSSPRQRNQPQHF	TGTGCCAGCAGCAGCCCCCGACAGAGGAATCAGCCCCAGCATTTT
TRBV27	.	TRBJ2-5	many	CASSLSDSQETQYF	TGTGCCAGCAGTTTATCGGACAGCCAAGAGACCCAGTACTTC
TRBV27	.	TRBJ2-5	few	CASTLSPGETQYF	TGTGCCAGCACCTTATCGCCGGGAGAGACCCAGTACTTC
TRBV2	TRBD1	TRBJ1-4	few	CASSERDREKLFF	TGTGCCAGCAGTGAAAGGGACAGAGAAAAACTGTTTTTT
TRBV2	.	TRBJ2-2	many	CASSERGGAGELFF	TGTGCCAGCAGTGAGAGGGGCGGGGCCGGGGAGCTGTTTTTT
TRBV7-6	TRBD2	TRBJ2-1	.	CASSRVGGEDNEQFF	TGTGCCAGCAGCAGGGTGGGGGGGGAGGACAATGAGCAGTTCTTC
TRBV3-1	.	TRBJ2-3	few	CASGTAVTDTQYF	TGTGCCAGTGGGACGGCGGTGACAGATACGCAGTATTTT
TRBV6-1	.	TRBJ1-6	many	CASGTYNSPLHF	TGTGCCAGCGGGACATATAATTCACCCCTCCACTTT
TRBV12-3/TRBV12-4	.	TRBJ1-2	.	CASSHRVDTF	TGTGCCAGCAGCCACAGGGTCGACACCTTC
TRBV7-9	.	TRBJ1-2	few	CASSLGDHYTF	TGTGCCAGCAGCTTAGGAGACCACTACACCTTC
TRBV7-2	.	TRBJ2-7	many	CASSLAQFGEQYF	TGTGCCAGCAGCTTAGCGCAATTCGGCGAGCAGTACTTC
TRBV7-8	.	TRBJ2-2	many	CASRDRGQVTGELFF	TGTGCCAGCAGGGATAGGGGCCAGGTCACCGGGGAGCTGTTTTTT
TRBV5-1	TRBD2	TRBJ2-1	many	CASSLDLAGTYNEQFF	TGCGCCAGCAGCCTTGATCTAGCGGGGACCTACAATGAGCAGTTCTTC
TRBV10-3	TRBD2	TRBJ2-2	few	CAISDPSGTTGELFF	TGTGCCATCAGTGACCCTAGCGGGACCACCGGGGAGCTGTTTTTT
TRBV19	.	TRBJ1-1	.	CASSPRVVDTEAFF	TGTGCCAGTAGTCCCAGGGTAGTGGACACTGAAGCTTTCTTT
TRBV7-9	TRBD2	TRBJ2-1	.	CASSYERERPKGGEQFF	TGTGCCAGCAGCTACGAGCGGGAGCGCCCCAAGGGGGGGGAGCAGTTCTTC
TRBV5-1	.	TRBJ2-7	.	CASSLSDREQYF	TGCGCCAGCAGCTTGTCAGACCGCGAGCAGTACTTC
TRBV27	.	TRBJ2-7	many	CASSQAGHEQYF	TGTGCCAGCAGCCAGGCGGGGCACGAGCAGTACTTC
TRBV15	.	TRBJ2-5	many	CATSREGRVQETQYF	TGTGCCACCAGCAGAGAGGGCAGAGTACAAGAGACCCAGTACTTC
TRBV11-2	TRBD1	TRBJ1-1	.	CASSFPRTGRNTEAFF	TGTGCCAGCAGCTTTCCGAGGACAGGGAGGAACACTGAAGCTTTCTTT
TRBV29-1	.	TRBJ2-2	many	CSVSSTGELFF	TGCAGCGTCTCTAGCACCGGGGAGCTGTTTTTT
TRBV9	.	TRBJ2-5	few	CASSLSGAVQETQYF	TGTGCCAGCAGCCTCTCGGGAGCGGTGCAAGAGACCCAGTACTTC
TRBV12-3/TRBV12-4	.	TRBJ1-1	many	CASSLAHTEAFF	TGTGCCAGCAGTTTAGCGCACACTGAAGCTTTCTTT
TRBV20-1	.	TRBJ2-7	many	CSAMGPSGYEQYF	TGCAGTGCTATGGGACCAAGCGGCTACGAGCAGTACTTC
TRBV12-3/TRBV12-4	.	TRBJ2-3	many	CATGNTASTDTQYF	TGTGCCACCGGAAATACCGCTAGCACAGATACGCAGTATTTT
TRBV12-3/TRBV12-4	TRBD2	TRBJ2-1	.	CASSHTSGGLSDNEQFF	TGTGCCAGCAGCCACACTAGCGGGGGGTTGTCAGACAATGAGCAGTTCTTC
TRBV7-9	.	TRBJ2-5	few	CASSYIQETQYF	TGTGCCAGCAGCTATATCCAAGAGACCCAGTACTTC
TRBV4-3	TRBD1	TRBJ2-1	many	CASSPPPGGTYNEQFF	TGCGCCAGCAGCCCACCCCCAGGGGGAACCTACAATGAGCAGTTCTTC
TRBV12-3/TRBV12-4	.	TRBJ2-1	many	CASSLTPPEQFF	TGTGCCAGCAGTTTAACCCCCCCTGAGCAGTTCTTC
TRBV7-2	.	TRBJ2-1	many	CASSRTLNEYNEQFF	TGTGCCAGCAGCCGAACCCTGAATGAGTACAATGAGCAGTTCTTC